This T cell receptor (beta chain) was profiled in a study of T cell changes during pregnancy in multiple sclerosis. The CDR3 is made up of 16 amino acids. Trimming removed 1 base from V and 6 bases from J, with 15 bases in between. CDR1 is LGHNA and CDR2 is YSLEER in the germline V gene. Measured with immunoSEQ multiplex PCR; TCRdb has only the in-frame clones, and not every one. There are about 100,000 clones in the sample; around 92% occur only once, and over 0.7% lies in the top ten. The source of this sequence is a female donor with multiple sclerosis, enrolled in a pregnancy study. This sequence joins TRBV4-3 and TRBJ2-2, with D tentatively TRBD1 (6 bases). The sample consisted of peripheral blood, taken before pregnancy. The CDR3 here is CASSQASTGPPGELFF. Here the CDR3 DNA reads TGCGCCAGCAGCCAAGCGTCTACAGGGCCCCCCGGGGAGCTGTTTTTT.